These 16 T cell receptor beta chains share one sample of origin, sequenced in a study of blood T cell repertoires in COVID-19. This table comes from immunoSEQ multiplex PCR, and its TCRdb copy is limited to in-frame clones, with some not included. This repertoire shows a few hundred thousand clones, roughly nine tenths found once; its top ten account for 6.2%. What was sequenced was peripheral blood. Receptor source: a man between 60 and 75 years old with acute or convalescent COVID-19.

CDR3 sequence reads: CASSLYADPNTGELFF. CDR3 DNA sequence: TGTGCCAGCAGCTTATACGCGGATCCGAACACCGGGGAGCTGTTTTTT. The genes are TRBV7-2 and TRBJ2-2; D is unresolved. This CDR3 region has 16 residues. V lost 2 bases and J lost 0, with 10 bases in between. The germline gives CDR1 SGHTA, CDR2 FQGNSA.

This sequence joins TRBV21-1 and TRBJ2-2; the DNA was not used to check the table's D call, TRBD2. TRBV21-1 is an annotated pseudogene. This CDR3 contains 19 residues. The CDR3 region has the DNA TGTGCCAGCAGCGAAAGGGCGCTAGCGGGAGAAACGAACACCGGGGAGCTGTTTTTT. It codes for CASSERALAGETNTGELFF.

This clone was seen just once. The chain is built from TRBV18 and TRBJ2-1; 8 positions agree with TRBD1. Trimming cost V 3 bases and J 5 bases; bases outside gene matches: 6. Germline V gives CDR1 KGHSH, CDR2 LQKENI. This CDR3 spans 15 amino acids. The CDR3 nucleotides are TGTGCCAGCTCACCCGACAGGGGACAACACAATGAGCAGTTCTTC. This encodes CASSPDRGQHNEQFF. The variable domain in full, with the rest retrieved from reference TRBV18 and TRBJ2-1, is NAGVMQNPRHLVRRRGQEARLRCSPMKGHSHVYWYRQLPEEGLKFMVYLQKENIIDESGMPKERFSAEFPKEGPSILRIQQVVRGDSAAYFCASSPDRGQHNEQFFGPGTRLTVL.

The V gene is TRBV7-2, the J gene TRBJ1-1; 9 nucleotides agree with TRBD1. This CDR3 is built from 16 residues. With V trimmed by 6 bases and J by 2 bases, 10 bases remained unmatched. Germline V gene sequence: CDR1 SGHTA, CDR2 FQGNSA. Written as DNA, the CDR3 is TGTGCCAGCAGACCAAGACAGGGGGTTCTTAACACTGAAGCTTTCTTT. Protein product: CASRPRQGVLNTEAFF.

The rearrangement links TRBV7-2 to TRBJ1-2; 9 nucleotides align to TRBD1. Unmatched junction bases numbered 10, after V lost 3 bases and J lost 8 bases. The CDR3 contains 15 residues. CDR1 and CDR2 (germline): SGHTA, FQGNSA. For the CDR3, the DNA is TGTGCCAGCAGCTTGGGGAGGACAGGGGCCGGGGGCTACACCTTC. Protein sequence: CASSLGRTGAGGYTF.

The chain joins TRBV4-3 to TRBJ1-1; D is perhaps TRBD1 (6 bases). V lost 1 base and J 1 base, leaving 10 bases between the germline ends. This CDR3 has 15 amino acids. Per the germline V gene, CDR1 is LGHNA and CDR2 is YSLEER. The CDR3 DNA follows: TGCGCCAGCAGCCAAGTGGAGACAGGGAACACTGAAGCTTTCTTT. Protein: CASSQVETGNTEAFF.

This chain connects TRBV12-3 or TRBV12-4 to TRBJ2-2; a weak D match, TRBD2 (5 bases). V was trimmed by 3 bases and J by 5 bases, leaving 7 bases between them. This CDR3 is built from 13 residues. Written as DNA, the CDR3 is TGTGCCAGCAGTTTTCGGAGGACCGGGGAGCTGTTTTTT. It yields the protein CASSFRRTGELFF.

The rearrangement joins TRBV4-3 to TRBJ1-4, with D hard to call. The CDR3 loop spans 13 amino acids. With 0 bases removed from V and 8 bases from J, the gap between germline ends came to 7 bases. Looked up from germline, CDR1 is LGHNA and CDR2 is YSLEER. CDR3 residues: CASSQEEREKLFF. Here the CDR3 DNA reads TGCGCCAGCAGCCAAGAAGAGCGCGAAAAACTGTTTTTT.

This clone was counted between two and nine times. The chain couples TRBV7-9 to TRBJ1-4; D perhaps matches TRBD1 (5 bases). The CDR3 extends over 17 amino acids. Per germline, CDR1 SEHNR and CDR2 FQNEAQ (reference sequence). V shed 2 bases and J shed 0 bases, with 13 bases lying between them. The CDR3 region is CASSLPRGKTTNEKLFF. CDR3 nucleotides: TGTGCCAGCAGCTTACCCCGGGGGAAAACAACTAATGAAAAACTGTTTTTT.

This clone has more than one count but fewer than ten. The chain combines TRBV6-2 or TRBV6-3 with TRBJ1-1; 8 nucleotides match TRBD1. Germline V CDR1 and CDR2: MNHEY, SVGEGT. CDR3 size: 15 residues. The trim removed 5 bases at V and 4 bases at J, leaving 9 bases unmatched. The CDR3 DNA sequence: TGTGCCAGCAGTACTGGACAGGGTGGTGCCACTGAAGCTTTCTTT. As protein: CASSTGQGGATEAFF.

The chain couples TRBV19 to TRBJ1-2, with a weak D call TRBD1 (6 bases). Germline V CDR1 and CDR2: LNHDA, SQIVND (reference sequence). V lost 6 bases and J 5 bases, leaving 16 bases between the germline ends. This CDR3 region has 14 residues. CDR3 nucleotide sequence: TGTGCCAGTAGCCCCTCAGGGGAAACATATGGCTACACCTTC. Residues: CASSPSGETYGYTF.

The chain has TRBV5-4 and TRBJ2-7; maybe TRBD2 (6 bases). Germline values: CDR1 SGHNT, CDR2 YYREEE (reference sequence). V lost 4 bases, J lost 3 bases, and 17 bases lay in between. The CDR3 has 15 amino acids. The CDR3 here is CASSELATPYYEQYF. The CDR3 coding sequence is TGTGCCAGCAGCGAACTAGCTACTCCCTACTACGAGCAGTACTTC. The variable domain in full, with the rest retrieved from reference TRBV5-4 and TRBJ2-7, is ETGVTQSPTHLIKTRGQQVTLRCSSQSGHNTVSWYQQALGQGPQFIFQYYREEENGRGNFPPRFSGLQFPNYSSELNVNALELDDSALYLCASSELATPYYEQYFGPGTRLTVT.

This chain's CDR3 is CASSRNGREDEQYF. For the CDR3, the DNA is TGTGCCAGCAGCCGAAACGGGAGAGAGGACGAGCAGTACTTC. The rearrangement uses TRBV9 and TRBJ2-7, with a weak D call TRBD2 (6 bases). The CDR3 is made up of 14 amino acids. V lost 4 bases and J 5 bases, leaving 16 bases between the germline ends. Germline values: CDR1 SGDLS, CDR2 YYNGEE.

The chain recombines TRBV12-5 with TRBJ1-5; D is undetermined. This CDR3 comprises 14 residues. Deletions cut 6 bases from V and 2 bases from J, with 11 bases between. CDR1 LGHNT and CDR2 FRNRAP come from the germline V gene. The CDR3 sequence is CASGRLLGNQPQHF. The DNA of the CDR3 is TGTGCTAGTGGGAGACTCCTTGGCAATCAGCCCCAGCATTTT.

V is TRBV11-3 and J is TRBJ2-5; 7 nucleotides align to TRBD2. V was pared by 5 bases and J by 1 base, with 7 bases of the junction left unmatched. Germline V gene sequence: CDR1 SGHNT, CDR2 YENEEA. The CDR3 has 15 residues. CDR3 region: CASSPRGVPQETQYF. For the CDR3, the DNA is TGTGCCAGCAGCCCCCGGGGGGTACCCCAAGAGACCCAGTACTTC.

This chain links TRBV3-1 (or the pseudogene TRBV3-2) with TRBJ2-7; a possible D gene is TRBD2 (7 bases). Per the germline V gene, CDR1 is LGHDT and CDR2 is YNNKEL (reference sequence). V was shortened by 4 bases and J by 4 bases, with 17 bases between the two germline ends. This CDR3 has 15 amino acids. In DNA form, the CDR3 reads TGTGCCAGCAGCCCAAGAGGCCGGGGGGCATACGAGCAGTACTTC. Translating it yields CASSPRGRGAYEQYF.